This record covers a single TCR beta chain. As yet, its antigen is unknown. This table comes from immunoSEQ multiplex PCR, and its TCRdb copy is limited to in-frame clones, with some not included. The repertoire holds approximately 120,000 clones, with more than 70% as singletons. The record originates from a study of T cell responses to AZD1222 COVID-19 vaccine. Study findings and constraints: Unmutated variant regions reportedly attract nearly half of all spike-specific TCRs. Spike-specific TCR depth and breadth grew after two AZD1222 doses.

This CDR3 has 11 residues. Trimming cost V 6 bases and J 2 bases, with 5 bases left between them. The genes are TRBV12-3 or TRBV12-4 and TRBJ2-7; D gene ambiguous. The clonotype originates from an adult in good health. The source material was peripheral blood, sampled on day 0 of AZD1222 vaccination. The CDR3 DNA follows: TGTGCCAGCAGGCGAACCTACGAGCAGTACTTC. The encoded protein is CASRRTYEQYF.